The clone carrying this T cell receptor (beta chain) was seen a few times. Its target is unknown. This sample was included in a study of vaccination and CD4 T cells after COVID-19. Cultured CD4+ T-cell DNA underwent Oncomine TCR Beta short-read sequencing. Via MiXCR, TCRdb re-called the PCR reads, giving one row per CDR3 protein. The sample has about 20,000 distinct CDR3 sequences; roughly 40% are singletons. The treatment here: 10-day PBMC culture with coronavirus spike peptide pools or control peptides (ViraFEST assay). ViraFEST stimulated the growth of antigen-specific T cells using peptide pools and subsequently profiled their TCRs by sequencing. The V and J ends lost 5 bases and 7 bases, in that order; junction bases with no gene match: 8. There are 14 residues in the CDR3. Germline values: CDR1 SSHAT, CDR2 FNYEAQ (reference sequence).

The chain couples TRBV7-7 to TRBJ2-3, with 8 positions matching TRBD1. This sequence originates from a human donor who had recovered from COVID-19. This specimen consisted of CD4+ T cells from blood, cultured in vitro, obtained before SARS-CoV-2 vaccination. CDR3 coding DNA: TGTGCCAGCAGCAGAGGGACAGGTGGAAATACGCAGTATTTT. Protein product: CASSRGTGGNTQYF.